This paragraph reports one T cell receptor (beta chain). Its matching antigen is unknown. Analyses pooled second doses at about 4 or about 12 weeks. TCRdb's copy holds only in-frame clones and misses some; the assay was immunoSEQ multiplex PCR. The sample includes tens of thousands of clones, approximately 90% of them seen just once. The sample comes from a study of T cell responses to AZD1222 COVID-19 vaccine. The study, taken as a whole, reports: Vaccination with two AZD1222 doses was followed by a rise in Spike-specific TCR breadth and depth.

Looked up from germline, CDR1 is SGHVS and CDR2 is FNYEAQ. Trimming took 0 bases from V and 0 from J; bases not matched to a gene: 4. The CDR3 spans 17 residues. The chain joins TRBV7-6 to TRBJ1-1; 10 bases align to TRBD1. This specimen consisted of peripheral blood, obtained 28 days after the second AZD1222 dose. This TCR came from an adult who received the AZD1222 COVID-19 vaccine. This CDR3 is CASSLAGTGVVNTEAFF. In nucleotides, the CDR3 is TGTGCCAGCAGCTTAGCCGGGACAGGGGTGGTGAACACTGAAGCTTTCTTT.